The rows below give T cell receptor beta chains drawn from one sample of a study of blood T cell repertoires in COVID-19. This table comes from immunoSEQ multiplex PCR, and its TCRdb copy is limited to in-frame clones, with some not included. Found here are about 120,000 clones, about 74% of them singletons; the top ten hold 6.2%. Input material: peripheral blood. The receptors stem from a man aged 65-85 years with acute or convalescent COVID-19. The CDR3 runs from the conserved cysteine through the conserved F or W. The D gene is left open where the match is weak. Clone sizes are given selectively: once, few, many, or a class where the clone is expanded.

clone size	D gene	V gene	CDR3 length	J gene	CDR3 DNA	CDR3 protein
few	.	TRBV4-1	16	TRBJ1-2	TGCGCCAGCAGCCAAGGAGGGACACAGGCTAACTATGGCTACACCTTC	CASSQGGTQANYGYTF
.	TRBD2	TRBV28	18	TRBJ2-2	TGTGCCAGCAGTTCCCCCGGGACTAGCGGTAGTCCGACCGGGGAGCTGTTTTTT	CASSSPGTSGSPTGELFF
.	.	TRBV14	14	TRBJ1-1	TGTGCCAGCAGCCAAGTTGGCCGTTGGACTGAAGCTTTCTTT	CASSQVGRWTEAFF
few	TRBD2	TRBV19	17	TRBJ2-1	TGTGCCAGTAGTATACAGGGGACTAGCGGACCGTTAAATGAGCAGTTCTTC	CASSIQGTSGPLNEQFF
.	.	TRBV25-1	16	TRBJ2-7	TGTGCCAGCAGTGAATTTGGGTCAGGAGGGGAGTACGAGCAGTACTTC	CASSEFGSGGEYEQYF
.	TRBD2	TRBV10-3	14	TRBJ2-7	TGTGCCATCGGAGGTCTGGAGGCGGGGGGGGAGCAGTACTTC	CAIGGLEAGGEQYF
.	TRBD2	TRBV5-1	17	TRBJ2-3	TGCGCCAGCATTTCGGGAGGGGTTAGGGAAAGCACAGATACGCAGTATTTT	CASISGGVRESTDTQYF
.	.	TRBV11-2	10	TRBJ1-1	TGTGCCACCCAGGGCACTGAAGCTTTCTTT	CATQGTEAFF
.	.	TRBV5-8	14	TRBJ2-1	TGTGCCAGCAGCTCGAGGGCAGGCTACAATGAGCAGTTCTTC	CASSSRAGYNEQFF
.	TRBD2	TRBV7-3	19	TRBJ2-1	TGTGCCAGCAGCCCCCGAGCGGCCCTAGCGGGAGAGAGGTACAATGAGCAGTTCTTC	CASSPRAALAGERYNEQFF
.	.	TRBV9	15	TRBJ2-2	TGTGCCAGCAGCGTCGGGACTCTTAACACCGGGGAGCTGTTTTTT	CASSVGTLNTGELFF
.	TRBD1	TRBV3-1/TRBV3-2	15	TRBJ2-7	TGTGCCAGCAGGCGGCAGGGGGTAGGGACCTACGAGCAGTACTTC	CASRRQGVGTYEQYF
once	TRBD1	TRBV6-2/TRBV6-3	15	TRBJ1-5	TGTGCCAGCAGTTACTCACACAGGGGGCATCAGCCCCAGCATTTT	CASSYSHRGHQPQHF
.	TRBD1	TRBV7-7	15	TRBJ2-5	TGTGCCAGCAGCCCCCGCGGACAGGGAGGAGAGACCCAGTACTTC	CASSPRGQGGETQYF
few	.	TRBV28	15	TRBJ1-1	TGTGCCAGCTACTCGGGGGGCTTCATGAACACTGAAGCTTTCTTT	CASYSGGFMNTEAFF
.	TRBD2	TRBV5-1	16	TRBJ2-3	TGCGCCAGCAGCCAGGGACTAGCTGCTAGCACAGATACGCAGTATTTT	CASSQGLAASTDTQYF
.	TRBD2	TRBV27	11	TRBJ2-5	TGTGCCACGGGAGGGCAAGAGACCCAGTACTTC	CATGGQETQYF
.	TRBD1	TRBV7-8	14	TRBJ2-5	TGTGCCAGCAGCCTTGGGACAGTTCAAGAGACCCAGTACTTC	CASSLGTVQETQYF
.	.	TRBV2	13	TRBJ2-5	TGTGCCAGCGAGGTCGGGGGGCCCGGGGCCCAGTACTTC	CASEVGGPGAQYF
once	TRBD1	TRBV4-2	14	TRBJ2-7	TGTGCCAGCAGCCATACCGGGACAGACCTCGAGCAGTACTTC	CASSHTGTDLEQYF
.	TRBD1	TRBV29-1	13	TRBJ1-4	TGCAGCGTTGGGATAGGGGGCTCGGCAAAACTGTTTTTT	CSVGIGGSAKLFF
.	TRBD2	TRBV5-4	18	TRBJ2-3	TGTGCCAGCAGCTTGCTAGCGGGGGGCGGGGCTAGCACAGATACGCAGTATTTT	CASSLLAGGGASTDTQYF
.	TRBD1	TRBV6-6	13	TRBJ2-4	TGTGCCAGCAGACCGGGACAGAAAAACATTCAGTACTTC	CASRPGQKNIQYF
.	TRBD2	TRBV24-1	15	TRBJ2-3	TGTGCCACCGCCTTGGGCGGGGGGCCCACAGATACGCAGTATTTT	CATALGGGPTDTQYF
many	.	TRBV27	14	TRBJ2-3	TGTGCCAGCACCCTGACAGAAAGCACAGATACGCAGTATTTT	CASTLTESTDTQYF
.	.	TRBV10-3	14	TRBJ2-3	TGTGCCATCAAACCCTCACTAGCATCTGATACGCAGTATTTT	CAIKPSLASDTQYF
.	.	TRBV29-1	15	TRBJ1-1	TGCAGCGTTGTTCGGCAAAATACAGTGAACACTGAAGCTTTCTTT	CSVVRQNTVNTEAFF
few	TRBD1	TRBV3-1/TRBV3-2	15	TRBJ1-2	TGTGCCAGCAGCCAAGAAGCGACAGGGGTTTATGGCTACACCTTC	CASSQEATGVYGYTF
.	.	TRBV20-1	11	TRBJ2-1	TGCAGTGCTAGAGGGGCATATGGGCAGTTCTTC	CSARGAYGQFF
once	TRBD2	TRBV29-1	14	TRBJ2-7	TGCAGCGTTCGGACTAGCGGGAGTAGCTACGAGCAGTACTTC	CSVRTSGSSYEQYF
.	TRBD1	TRBV30	13	TRBJ1-6	TGTGCCTGGTGCCTGACAGGGAATTCACCCCTCCACTTT	CAWCLTGNSPLHF
.	TRBD1	TRBV7-9	15	TRBJ1-5	TGTGCCAGCAGCTTAGGAGGACAGGGCAATCAGCCCCAGCATTTT	CASSLGGQGNQPQHF
.	.	TRBV4-2	15	TRBJ2-7	TGTGCCAGCAGCCAAGAGTCCACCCTACCATACGAGCAGTACTTC	CASSQESTLPYEQYF
.	.	TRBV12-3/TRBV12-4	13	TRBJ1-1	TGTGCCAGCAGCCGCGGACAAAACACTGAAGCTTTCTTT	CASSRGQNTEAFF
.	.	TRBV19	16	TRBJ1-5	TGTGCCAGTAGTATCCGGGAAATGGATAGCAATCAGCCCCAGCATTTT	CASSIREMDSNQPQHF
.	.	TRBV30	11	TRBJ2-1	TGTGCCTGGAGTGTAGGGGATGAGCAGTTCTTC	CAWSVGDEQFF
.	TRBD2	TRBV4-1	16	TRBJ2-3	TGCGCCAGCAAAAAACTAGCGGGAGTATCTACAGATACGCAGTATTTT	CASKKLAGVSTDTQYF
.	.	TRBV10-3	13	TRBJ2-1	TGTGCCATCAGTGAGGGACAGCAGAATGAGCAGTTCTTC	CAISEGQQNEQFF
.	TRBD1	TRBV9	17	TRBJ1-3	TGTGCCAGCAGCGCGGGACAGGGTCCCCACTCTGGAAACACCATATATTTT	CASSAGQGPHSGNTIYF
.	.	TRBV21-1	14	TRBJ2-7	TGTGCCAGCAGCAAAGTTCACAGTCCCTACGAGCAGTACTTC	CASSKVHSPYEQYF
.	.	TRBV6-2/TRBV6-3	13	TRBJ2-5	TGTGCCAGCCGTTTGGTAGGGGAAGAGACCCAGTACTTC	CASRLVGEETQYF
.	.	TRBV30	13	TRBJ1-1	TGTGCCTGGAGTGTAGGGAGGTTCACTGAAGCTTTCTTT	CAWSVGRFTEAFF
once	.	TRBV19	13	TRBJ2-3	TGTGCCAGTAGTTTTACAGGAGCAGATACGCAGTATTTT	CASSFTGADTQYF
.	TRBD1	TRBV2	14	TRBJ1-1	TGTGCCAGCAGTGATGGACAGGGCGGCACTGAAGCTTTCTTT	CASSDGQGGTEAFF
.	.	TRBV27	14	TRBJ2-1	TGTGCCAGCAGTTTAAGGGGAAACGAGGTTGAGCAGTTCTTC	CASSLRGNEVEQFF
.	.	TRBV19	12	TRBJ2-5	TGTGCCAGTAGTATCTCGGGAGAGACCCAGTACTTC	CASSISGETQYF
.	.	TRBV28	13	TRBJ2-5	TGTGCCAGCAGTTTGGTAGGGGATGAGACCCAGTACTTC	CASSLVGDETQYF
.	.	TRBV6-2/TRBV6-3	15	TRBJ2-5	TGTGCCAGCAGTTACGCCTGGGGCGGGAAAGAGACCCAGTACTTC	CASSYAWGGKETQYF
.	.	TRBV5-6	15	TRBJ2-7	TGTGCCAGCAGCGCCGGGGTCTCGTACTCCTACGAGCAGTACTTC	CASSAGVSYSYEQYF
few	.	TRBV5-1	14	TRBJ2-5	TGCGCCAGCAGCTTGGGGGCAGGTAAAGAGACCCAGTACTTC	CASSLGAGKETQYF
many	.	TRBV28	10	TRBJ1-2	TGTGCCTCGGGGGGCTATGGCTACACCTTC	CASGGYGYTF
.	TRBD1	TRBV29-1	15	TRBJ2-2	TGCAGCGTTGGCCACGGACAGGGGCGGGCCGGGGAGCTGTTTTTT	CSVGHGQGRAGELFF
few	TRBD1	TRBV4-1	17	TRBJ1-4	TGCGCCAGCAGCCCGGACAGGGGGACTGGGACTAATGAAAAACTGTTTTTT	CASSPDRGTGTNEKLFF
.	.	TRBV5-5	13	TRBJ1-2	TGTGCCAGCAGCTTGCAGAATAACTATGGCTACACCTTC	CASSLQNNYGYTF